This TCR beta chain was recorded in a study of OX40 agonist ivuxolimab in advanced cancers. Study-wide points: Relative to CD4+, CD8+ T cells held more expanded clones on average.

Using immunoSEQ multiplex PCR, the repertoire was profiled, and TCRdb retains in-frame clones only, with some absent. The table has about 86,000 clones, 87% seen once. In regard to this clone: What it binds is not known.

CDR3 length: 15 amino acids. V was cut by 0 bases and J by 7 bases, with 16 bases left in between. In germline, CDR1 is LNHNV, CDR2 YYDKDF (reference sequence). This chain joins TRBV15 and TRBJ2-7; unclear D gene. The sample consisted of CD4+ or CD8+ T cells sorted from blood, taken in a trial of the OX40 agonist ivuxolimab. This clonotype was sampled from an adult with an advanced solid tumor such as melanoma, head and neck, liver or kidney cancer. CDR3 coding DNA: TGTGCCACCAGCAGAGATCGAGTAGGTCAGCTAGAGCAGTACTTC. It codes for CATSRDRVGQLEQYF.